These 8 T cell receptor beta chains share one sample of origin, sequenced in a study of T-cell reconstitution after alpha-beta-depleted transplantation in children. TCRbeta library construction was performed incorporating unique molecular identifiers. TCRdb re-called the PCR reads through MiXCR, storing one row per CDR3 protein. Of hundreds of thousands of distinct CDR3 sequences listed, around a sixth are singletons. Sequenced material: PBMCs from the stem cell graft donor, taken from the stem cell graft. The receptors derive from a human donor who donated a stem cell graft to a child with acute myeloid leukemia.

The table lists this clonotype with a few counts. The rearrangement links TRBV24-1 to TRBJ2-2; perhaps TRBD2 as D (6 bases). The length of the CDR3 is 17 residues. Germline V gene data show CDR1 as KGHDR and CDR2 as SFDVKD. V lost 0 bases to trimming and J lost 0 bases, with 10 bases between them. CDR3: CATSDLIGGANTGELFF. The CDR3 nucleotides read TGTGCCACCAGTGATTTGATCGGAGGGGCGAACACCGGGGAGCTGTTTTTT.

This clonotype was seen at least ten times. The genes are TRBV4-3 and TRBJ2-7; D may be TRBD1 (5 bases). The CDR3 consists of 14 residues. Trimming shortened V by 1 base and J by 2 bases, and 9 bases separated the two germline ends. Germline CDR1 reads LGHNA; CDR2 reads YSLEER. CDR3 DNA: TGCGCCAGCAGCCAAGGAAGACAGACCTACGAGCAGTACTTC. This translates into CASSQGRQTYEQYF.

This clonotype was seen repeatedly, ten times or more. The V and J genes are TRBV5-1 and TRBJ2-7, with D perhaps matching TRBD1 (5 bases). Looked up from germline, CDR1 is SGHRS and CDR2 is YFSETQ. Trimming stripped 0 bases from V and 3 bases from J, with 10 bases between. The CDR3 is made up of 14 amino acids. The CDR3 reads CASSLGIRGYEQYV. For the CDR3, the DNA is TGCGCCAGCAGCTTGGGAATAAGGGGCTACGAGCAGTACGTC.

In its sample, this clonotype was seen a few times. The rearrangement joins TRBV12-3 or TRBV12-4 to TRBJ2-3, with 10 bases lining up with TRBD2. The CDR3 loop spans 16 amino acids. Unmatched junction bases numbered 11, after V lost 7 bases and J lost 4 bases. CDR3 in amino acids: CASNHPRSGGADTQYF. The CDR3, as DNA: TGTGCCAGCAACCACCCAAGGAGCGGGGGGGCAGATACGCAGTATTTT.

The chain's CDR3 is CSARKASTSTDTQYF. DNA of the CDR3: TGCAGTGCTAGAAAGGCTAGCACTAGCACAGATACGCAGTATTTT. The V call is TRBV20-1, the J call TRBJ2-3, with a weak D call TRBD2 (5 bases). With 2 bases removed from V and 0 bases from J, the gap between germline ends came to 12 bases. The CDR3 is made up of 15 amino acids. Looked up from germline, CDR1 is DFQATT and CDR2 is SNEGSKA (reference sequence).

The chain is built from TRBV11-2 and TRBJ2-5; no reliable D call. Germline loops: CDR1 SGHAT, CDR2 FQNNGV. This CDR3 contains 12 residues. V was shortened by 8 bases and J by 5 bases, with 12 bases between the two germline ends. In DNA form, the CDR3 reads TGTGCCAGCCGCTCTATAGGCGAGACCCAGTACTTC. This gives the protein CASRSIGETQYF.

This clonotype was counted between two and nine times. V usage is TRBV4-3 and J usage is TRBJ2-3; the D is unclear. CDR3 length: 13 amino acids. V was clipped by 0 bases and J by 5 bases, with 6 bases between them. Germline V gives CDR1 LGHNA, CDR2 YSLEER. CDR3 coding DNA: TGCGCCAGCAGCCAAGAGGCGGAAGATACGCAGTATTTT. Protein: CASSQEAEDTQYF.

This clonotype was recorded many times. This rearrangement joins TRBV28 to TRBJ2-1; maybe TRBD2 (6 bases). Trimming took 10 bases from V and 15 from J, leaving 22 bases between them. Germline V gives CDR1 MDHEN, CDR2 SYDVKM. This CDR3 contains 12 residues. This CDR3 is CATGLAAPARFF. CDR3 nucleotides: TGTGCCACCGGCTTAGCGGCGCCGGCACGGTTCTTC.